These 22 T cell receptor beta chains share one sample of origin, sequenced in a study of shared T cell receptors in the human thymus (dated by TCRdb to the early 2020s). Receptors were amplified or captured by the immunoSEQ multiplex PCR assay. The source is immuneACCESS, and TCRdb retained only in-frame sequences with V and J called. Part of the clones is not carried over; for the studies checked, unresolved V genes explain less than half of this, and the remainder is unexplained. Across this sample there are approximately 760,000 clones, with approximately 85% seen only once. The top ten clonotypes cover around 0.01% of the sample. The same sample was also used in a study of human thymus T cells.

Material for sequencing was thymocytes. These receptors were collected from a girl less than two years old with a congenital heart defect. Donor details come from another sample of the same person, matched by shared clones.

This chain uses TRBV27 with TRBJ2-3, with D possibly TRBD2 on 7 matching bases. Trimming pared 7 bases from V and 2 bases from J, leaving 19 bases between. The CDR3 runs to 16 residues. Germline-derived CDR1 and CDR2 are MNHEY and SMNVEV (reference sequence). The CDR3 protein is CASTPKGEGDTDTQYF. Written as DNA, the CDR3 is TGTGCCAGCACCCCAAAGGGGGAGGGGGACACAGATACGCAGTATTTT.

This clone has more than one count but fewer than ten. Germline is not matched at one junction end, which may reflect a read error. The CDR3 sequence: CSAREEARGHF. For the CDR3, the DNA is TGCAGTGCTAGAGAAGAGGCTAGGGGGCATTTT. The chain uses TRBV20-1 and TRBJ2-3, with 7 bases aligning to TRBD1. The CDR3 extends over 11 amino acids. In germline, CDR1 is DFQATT, CDR2 SNEGSKA (reference sequence).

The genes are TRBV6-4 and TRBJ2-2; TRBD2 matches at 8 bases. Per germline, CDR1 MRHNA and CDR2 SNTAGT. CDR3 length: 15 amino acids. V was clipped by 5 bases and J by 7 bases; unmatched bases: 9. CDR3 coding DNA: TGTGCCAGCAGTTTCACGGGGGGGCCGGACGGGGAGCTGTTTTTT. Encoded protein: CASSFTGGPDGELFF.

The chain has TRBV2 and TRBJ2-7, with D possibly being TRBD1 (5 bases). Germline V gives CDR1 SNHLY, CDR2 FYNNEI. This CDR3 comprises 14 residues. Trimming pared 5 bases from V and 3 bases from J, leaving 14 bases between. The CDR3, as DNA: TGTGCCAGCAGTTTAGCCCGGACATTCTACGAGCAGTACTTC. Translation gives CASSLARTFYEQYF.

About this clone: An end of the junction does not agree with germline; a read error may underlie this. The rearrangement links TRBV27 to TRBJ1-6; D might be TRBD1 (6 bases). CDR1 MNHEY and CDR2 SMNVEV come from the germline V gene (reference sequence). This CDR3 has 16 residues. The CDR3 DNA reads TGTGCCAGCAGGTTCGGTGGGGGCTCCCATAATTCACCCCTCCACTTT. Protein: CASRFGGGSHNSPLHF.

This clone came up once. The V call is TRBV15, the J call TRBJ1-5, with D possibly being TRBD1 (6 bases). Germline V gives CDR1 LNHNV, CDR2 YYDKDF (reference sequence). This CDR3 is 19 amino acids long. Between the trimmed V and J ends, which lost 0 bases and 0 bases, there was a span of 18 bases. The CDR3 sequence is CATSRDLQWGLYSNQPQHF. CDR3 nucleotide sequence: TGTGCCACCAGCAGAGATCTTCAGTGGGGGCTCTATAGCAATCAGCCCCAGCATTTT.

The chain uses TRBV6-1 and TRBJ1-1; 9 bases line up with TRBD1. CDR3 length: 15 residues. V shed 8 bases and J 3 bases; nucleotides not matched to a gene: 10. Germline assignment: CDR1 MNHNS and CDR2 SASEGT. CDR3 sequence (DNA): TGTGCCAGCTCAAGGGACAGGGAAGAGGACACTGAAGCTTTCTTT. This gives the protein CASSRDREEDTEAFF.

The chain combines TRBV6-6 with TRBJ2-5; D unresolved. V was pared by 2 bases and J by 5 bases, with 12 bases between. The CDR3 covers 14 residues. Germline CDR1 reads MNHNY; CDR2 reads SVGAGI (reference sequence). The CDR3 loop is CASSYLGDWETQYF. CDR3 in DNA: TGTGCCAGCAGTTACCTCGGAGATTGGGAGACCCAGTACTTC.

This sequence joins TRBV13 and TRBJ2-5; possibly TRBD2 for D (5 bases). With 4 bases removed from V and 4 bases from J, the gap between germline ends came to 13 bases. This CDR3 comprises 14 residues. The germline CDR1 and CDR2 sequences are PRHDT and FYEKMQ (reference sequence). CDR3 region: CASSSEEGRETQYF. In nucleotides, the CDR3 is TGTGCCAGCAGCTCCGAAGAGGGTCGAGAGACCCAGTACTTC.

Points on this clone: The sample has other DNA sequences that encode this CDR3 too. The V and J genes are TRBV9 and TRBJ1-2; TRBD1 is a possible D gene (5 bases). The V gene lost 2 bases and the J gene lost 0 bases, with 8 bases spanning the gap. The CDR3 is made up of 14 amino acids. The germline V gene encodes CDR1 SGDLS and CDR2 YYNGEE. This chain's CDR3 is CASSVQGANYGYTF. CDR3 sequence (DNA): TGTGCCAGCAGCGTCCAGGGCGCTAACTATGGCTACACCTTC.

The chain links TRBV5-4 to TRBJ1-2; the D gene is possibly TRBD1 (5 bases). The CDR3 length is 18 residues. The germline V and J ends were trimmed by 1 base and 2 bases, with 21 bases remaining between them. The germline CDR1 and CDR2 sequences are SGHNT and YYREEE (reference sequence). The CDR3, as DNA: TGTGCCAGCAGCTTGTCAACCGGGGACTTCAGGTCCAACTATGGCTACACCTTC. Amino acids: CASSLSTGDFRSNYGYTF.

The J gene is TRBJ1-2, the V gene TRBV2; D uncertain. V lost 6 bases and J 4 bases, leaving 33 bases between the germline ends. Germline V CDR1 and CDR2: SNHLY, FYNNEI. The CDR3 runs 20 residues. The DNA for the CDR3 is TGTGCCAGCAGCGTACGAACCCCCCTGGCCCTCACCCTGGCCCTCTATGGCTACACCTTC. Translated: CASSVRTPLALTLALYGYTF.

The chain has TRBV27 and TRBJ1-6, with TRBD1 identical over 8 bases. Losses at the gene ends were 2 bases for V and 5 bases for J; bases not matched to a gene: 14. CDR3 size: 19 residues. Germline assignment: CDR1 MNHEY and CDR2 SMNVEV (reference sequence). Here the CDR3 DNA reads TGTGCCAGCAGTTTAGTGGCAGGCGGGACAGGTTCCCATAATTCACCCCTCCACTTT. As protein: CASSLVAGGTGSHNSPLHF.

The CDR3 DNA sequence: TGTGCCAGCAGACGGGGACAGGGGCCCTCGGATACGCAGTATTTT. This encodes CASRRGQGPSDTQYF. The chain couples TRBV7-2 to TRBJ2-3; TRBD1 aligns across 10 bases. V trimming: 6 bases; J trimming: 6 bases; junction bases outside the gene matches: 9. The CDR3 covers 15 residues. Germline V gene lookup returns CDR1 SGHTA and CDR2 FQGNSA. The variable domain in full, completed from reference TRBV7-2 and TRBJ2-3, reads GAGVSQSPSNKVTEKGKDVELRCDPISGHTALYWYRQSLGQGLEFLIYFQGNSAPDKSGLPSDRFSAERTGGSVSTLTIQRTQQEDSAVYLCASRRGQGPSDTQYFGPGTRLTVL.

The chain combines TRBV27 with TRBJ2-5; D is perhaps TRBD2 (6 bases). The CDR3 consists of 14 residues. Germline lookup yields CDR1 MNHEY and CDR2 SMNVEV (reference sequence). The germline V and J ends were trimmed by 3 bases and 2 bases, with 10 bases remaining between them. CDR3 DNA sequence: TGTGCCAGCAGTTTTCGGGGGATACAAGAGACCCAGTACTTC. Its protein is CASSFRGIQETQYF.

V is TRBV5-6 and J is TRBJ2-1; no firm D call. Germline V gene data show CDR1 as SGHDT and CDR2 as YYEEEE. The CDR3 covers 18 residues. Trimming cost V 3 bases and J 5 bases, with 24 bases left between them. The CDR3 reads CASSYGLITLIVDNEQFF. DNA of the CDR3: TGTGCCAGCAGCTACGGTCTGATTACGCTCATCGTCGACAATGAGCAGTTCTTC.

The sample holds one count of this clone. V and J are TRBV2 and TRBJ2-7, with 7 positions matching TRBD1. The V segment lost 6 bases and the J segment 3 bases; nucleotides outside the gene matches: 5. There are 13 residues in the CDR3. Germline assignment: CDR1 SNHLY and CDR2 FYNNEI. CDR3 sequence reads: CASSRDRDYEQYF. The CDR3 DNA reads as TGTGCCAGCAGCCGGGACAGAGACTACGAGCAGTACTTC.

The count of this clone is one. This chain's CDR3 is CASNPSRTLMRDWANVLTF. The DNA of the CDR3 is TGCGCCAGCAACCCCTCCCGGACATTAATGAGGGACTGGGCCAACGTCCTGACTTTC. This chain connects TRBV4-3 to TRBJ2-6; tentatively, D is TRBD2 (6 bases). Trimming pared 7 bases from V and 5 bases from J, leaving 27 bases between. CDR1 and CDR2 (germline): LGHNA, YSLEER. The CDR3 extends over 19 amino acids.

This chain links TRBV2 with TRBJ1-3; D unresolved. The V gene lost 0 bases and the J gene lost 0 bases, with 27 bases spanning the gap. Germline CDR1 and CDR2: SNHLY and FYNNEI. This CDR3 has 22 amino acids. This chain's CDR3 is CASSEALPWRPMTLHSGNTIYF. The DNA of the CDR3 is TGTGCCAGCAGTGAAGCGCTTCCGTGGAGGCCCATGACCCTCCACTCTGGAAACACCATATATTTT. The full variable domain, with the rest looked up from reference TRBV2 and TRBJ1-3, is EPEVTQTPSHQVTQMGQEVILRCVPISNHLYFYWYRQILGQKVEFLVSFYNNEISEKSEIFDDQFSVERPDGSNFTLKIRSTKLEDSAMYFCASSEALPWRPMTLHSGNTIYFGEGSWLTVV.

V gene TRBV19 combines with J gene TRBJ1-2; D perhaps matches TRBD1 (5 bases). The CDR3 runs 14 residues. V lost 5 bases, J lost 4 bases, and 14 bases lay in between. Per germline, CDR1 LNHDA and CDR2 SQIVND (reference sequence). CDR3 protein: CASSSRRQLYGYTF. The CDR3 bases are TGTGCCAGTAGTTCAAGGCGACAGCTCTATGGCTACACCTTC.

The chain has TRBV10-3 and TRBJ1-2, with TRBD1 matching 9 bases. V shed 10 bases and J 8 bases; nucleotides not matched to a gene: 20. Germline V lookup: CDR1 ENHRY, CDR2 SYGVKD. This CDR3 comprises 16 residues. The CDR3 DNA sequence: TGTGCCACCCGAGGGGCACTTACAGGGGGCGGGGAGGGCTACACCTTC. Translation gives CATRGALTGGGEGYTF.

V gene TRBV5-1 combines with J gene TRBJ2-7, with 8 bases matching TRBD2. The J segment lost 2 bases and the V segment lost 3 bases, leaving 10 bases of the junction unmatched. This CDR3 spans 16 amino acids. CDR1 and CDR2 from the germline V gene are SGHRS and YFSETQ. CDR3 sequence: CASSWGAGGPTYEQYF. In DNA, the CDR3 is TGCGCCAGCAGCTGGGGGGCGGGGGGTCCGACCTACGAGCAGTACTTC.